This TCR beta chain emerged from a study of human T cells and chemical hapten exposure. Study-level results: There were significantly more large CDR3 similarity clusters among expanded TCRs than among controls.

Sample time point: patch test 1, 2 weeks after DPC sensitization. The treatment was: therapeutic diphenylcyclopropenone sensitization with weekly scalp DPC. TCRdb used MiXCR to reprocess the RACE reads, holding one entry per CDR3 protein. Of 90,000 to 120,000 distinct CDR3 sequences detected, about 11% appear once; the ten largest clones hold 3% to 4%. Details on this clonotype: Its target is unknown.

The length of the CDR3 is 18 residues. V was clipped by 5 bases and J by 2 bases; unmatched bases: 8. The germline CDR1 and CDR2 sequences are MNHEY and SVGAGI. The sequence was obtained from a woman in her forties with alopecia areata. Some clones in this sample may be carry-over from other donors' samples. The chain links TRBV6-5 to TRBJ2-6; 11 nucleotides line up with TRBD1. The material sequenced was whole blood, taken in connection with sensitization to the hapten diphenylcyclopropenone (DPC). The CDR3 sequence is CASSESPGQGAGANVLTF. CDR3 DNA: TGTGCCAGCAGTGAATCACCGGGACAGGGGGCTGGGGCCAACGTCCTGACTTTC.